Listed below are T cell receptor beta chains from one sample, sequenced in a study of cytomegalovirus exposure and HLA in healthy donors. The assay was immunoSEQ multiplex PCR, and TCRdb's table has in-frame clones only and misses some. The sample has over 150,000 clones, almost 85% seen once. The material sequenced was PBMCs. These receptors originate from a girl aged 5 to 17 in good health and CMV-seropositive. The CDR3 runs from the conserved cysteine through the conserved F or W. A D gene is named only where the DNA matches it firmly. Only some rows state a clone size, as once, few, many or a class for expanded clones.

j_gene,d_gene,abundance,v_gene,CDR3nt,CDR3aa
TRBJ1-1,TRBD1,.,TRBV9,TGTGCCAGCAGCGTAGTGGGGACAGTGGGTGAAGCTTTCTTT,CASSVVGTVGEAFF
TRBJ2-1,.,.,TRBV5-1,TGCGCCAGCAGTCCGGGGGTAGACAATGAGCAGTTCTTC,CASSPGVDNEQFF
TRBJ2-7,.,.,TRBV2,TGTGCCAGCAGTGGGGGACTGCTTATCTCCTACGAGCAGTACTTC,CASSGGLLISYEQYF
TRBJ1-2,.,few,TRBV5-1,TGCGCCAGCAGCTTGTCCTCGTCGGGCTATGGCTACACCTTC,CASSLSSSGYGYTF
TRBJ1-1,TRBD1,.,TRBV4-1,TGCGCCAGCAGCCAAGCCAGGGACAGGGAACCTGAAGCTTTCTTT,CASSQARDREPEAFF
TRBJ1-2,.,.,TRBV29-1,TGCAGCGTTGAAAACGCAATCCGAGGTGGCTACACCTTC,CSVENAIRGGYTF
TRBJ1-1,.,.,TRBV30,TGTGCCTGGAGTAGCAGGACTGAAGCTTTCTTT,CAWSSRTEAFF
TRBJ1-2,.,.,TRBV18,TGTGCCAGCTCACCGAGAGTGTATGGCTACACCTTC,CASSPRVYGYTF
TRBJ1-2,.,.,TRBV6-1,TGTGCCAGCAGTCAACCGGGGGATGGCTACACCTTC,CASSQPGDGYTF
TRBJ1-3,TRBD1,.,TRBV25-1,TGTGCCAGCAGTGACTCCGGGACAGGGGTGAACACCATATATTTT,CASSDSGTGVNTIYF
TRBJ1-2,TRBD1,.,TRBV19,TGTGCCAGTACCATAGTGTGGTCAGGGGGCCCTAACTATGGCTACACCTTC,CASTIVWSGGPNYGYTF
TRBJ1-1,.,.,TRBV5-4,TGTGCCAGCAGCTTTTCACAGGGAAGAACTGAAGCTTTCTTT,CASSFSQGRTEAFF
TRBJ1-2,.,.,TRBV5-5,TGTGCCAGCAGCCACCCAGGGGACCATCCGTATGGCTACACCTTC,CASSHPGDHPYGYTF
TRBJ2-3,.,.,TRBV12-5,TGTGCTAGTGGTTATACTAGCACAGATACGCAGTATTTT,CASGYTSTDTQYF
TRBJ1-1,.,once,TRBV9,TGTGCCAGCAGCGTTGGGCAGGGGAACACTGAAGCTTTCTTT,CASSVGQGNTEAFF
TRBJ2-5,TRBD2,.,TRBV4-2,TGTGCCAGCAGCCCCGAAGGCGGGGGGGCCCGGGAGACCCAGTACTTC,CASSPEGGGARETQYF
TRBJ2-3,.,.,TRBV19,TGTGCCACTCTGGGAGGTTGGACAGATACGCAGTATTTT,CATLGGWTDTQYF
TRBJ1-4,TRBD1,.,TRBV11-2,TGTGCCAGTTTGGCCCCCGGGACAGGGTTGAAACGGCTGTTTTTT,CASLAPGTGLKRLFF
TRBJ2-1,.,once,TRBV5-4,TGTGCCAGCAGCTTGGATCCAGGGGCCCATGAGCAGTTCTTC,CASSLDPGAHEQFF
TRBJ2-2,TRBD2,.,TRBV7-6,TGTGCCAGCAGCCTCAGCGGGACGACCGGGGAGCTGTTTTTT,CASSLSGTTGELFF
TRBJ1-4,.,.,TRBV10-1,TGCGCCAGCAGTCGCAAGATGAGGGGGATGGCTAATGAAAAACTGTTTTTT,CASSRKMRGMANEKLFF
TRBJ2-1,.,.,TRBV11-3,TGTGCCAGCAGCCTAAATTTATGGGGCAGTAAGAATGAGCAGTTCTTC,CASSLNLWGSKNEQFF
TRBJ2-7,.,.,TRBV7-6,TGTGCCAGCAGCTTAGTCCGAGACAGTACCTACGAGCAGTACTTC,CASSLVRDSTYEQYF
TRBJ1-2,TRBD1,.,TRBV6-5,TGTGCCAGCACCACTGACAGGGACTATGGCTACACCTTC,CASTTDRDYGYTF
TRBJ1-2,TRBD1,.,TRBV5-4,TGTGCCAGCAGCTTTGTAGTCGGGACAGGGGGCTCCGGCCCCTCCCACTACACCTTC,CASSFVVGTGGSGPSHYTF
TRBJ1-1,.,.,TRBV6-5,TGTGCCAGCAGTACCCGGGAAACTGAAGCTTTCTTT,CASSTRETEAFF
TRBJ2-1,.,.,TRBV15,TGTGCCACCAGCATCCCTGGGGGGAATGAGCAGTTCTTC,CATSIPGGNEQFF
TRBJ1-6,.,.,TRBV9,TGTGCCAGCAGCGCGACAGGAGTTAATTCACCCCTCCACTTT,CASSATGVNSPLHF
TRBJ2-7,.,.,TRBV6-1,TGTGCCAGCAGTGAAATTAAAACCAACCGAGGCGAGCAGTACTTC,CASSEIKTNRGEQYF
TRBJ1-2,.,.,TRBV2,TGTGCCAGCGCCACGGAGGGAGACTATGGCTACACCTTC,CASATEGDYGYTF
TRBJ2-7,TRBD1,.,TRBV7-3,TGTGCCAGCAGCCGGGACAGGGGATACGACGAGCAGTACTTC,CASSRDRGYDEQYF
TRBJ1-3,.,.,TRBV4-1,TGCGCCAGCAGCCAAGGGAGCGGAAACACCATATATTTT,CASSQGSGNTIYF
TRBJ1-1,.,.,TRBV18,TGTGCCAGCTCACCGGGAGGAGTTGAAGCTTTCTTT,CASSPGGVEAFF
TRBJ1-1,TRBD1,once,TRBV11-2,TGTGCCAGCACCGGACAGGGGAGGAACACTGAAGCTTTCTTT,CASTGQGRNTEAFF
TRBJ2-5,.,.,TRBV5-4,TGTGCCAGCAGCTACTACGAGACCCAGTACTTC,CASSYYETQYF
TRBJ2-7,.,.,TRBV4-2,TGTGCCAGCAGCCGATACCTGAGCTACGAGCAGTACTTC,CASSRYLSYEQYF
TRBJ2-7,.,.,TRBV19,TGTGCCAGTAGTATGCCAGGCGGGCCCTCCTACGAGCAGTACTTC,CASSMPGGPSYEQYF
TRBJ1-1,.,.,TRBV5-4,TGTGCCAGCAGCTTGGATGTGGGGCATACTGAAGCTTTCTTT,CASSLDVGHTEAFF
TRBJ1-1,TRBD1,.,TRBV9,TGTGCCAGCAGCTCGGGACAGGGGAGCACTGAAGCTTTCTTT,CASSSGQGSTEAFF
TRBJ1-2,TRBD1,.,TRBV5-4,TGTGCCAGCAGAACTGGACAGGTCGGTAACTATGGCTACACCTTC,CASRTGQVGNYGYTF
TRBJ1-2,.,.,TRBV25-1,TGTGCCAGCAGTGAGCGCAACAGAGTCTATGGCTACACCTTC,CASSERNRVYGYTF
TRBJ1-5,.,.,TRBV19,TGTGCCAGTAGTATAGAAACTTCCTTTCTCTATCAGCCCCAGCATTTT,CASSIETSFLYQPQHF
TRBJ2-7,TRBD2,.,TRBV14,TGTGCCAGCAGTCGACGACTAGCGGGGGGCTGGCCCTACGAGCAGTACTTC,CASSRRLAGGWPYEQYF
TRBJ2-3,TRBD1,once,TRBV11-3,TGTGCCAGCAGGAGGGGCGGAGGGACAGGGGACACAGATACGCAGTATTTT,CASRRGGGTGDTDTQYF
TRBJ1-2,.,.,TRBV6-4,TGTGCCAGCAGTGACTCACAGGGCGGAGATGGCTACACCTTC,CASSDSQGGDGYTF
TRBJ2-7,.,.,TRBV5-1,TGCGCCAGCAGCGGCCGCAGAGACAGCTCCTACGAGCAGTACTTC,CASSGRRDSSYEQYF
TRBJ2-7,TRBD2,.,TRBV28,TGTGCCAGCAGTTACGCCGGGGGGGGTAAAGGGTACGAGCAGTACTTC,CASSYAGGGKGYEQYF
TRBJ2-7,TRBD2,once,TRBV13,TGTGCCAGCAGCTTAGGCGGGACTAGCGTCTCCTACGAGCAGTACTTC,CASSLGGTSVSYEQYF
TRBJ2-7,TRBD1,once,TRBV27,TGTGCCAGCAGTCCCACTGCCAGGGGGCGGTACGAGCAGTACTTC,CASSPTARGRYEQYF
TRBJ2-3,.,few,TRBV6-5,TGTGCCAGCAGACCAGGACTAACCGACACAGATACGCAGTATTTT,CASRPGLTDTDTQYF
TRBJ2-7,.,.,TRBV20-1,TGCAGTGCTTCAGGGGTTGAGCAGTACTTC,CSASGVEQYF
TRBJ2-7,.,.,TRBV5-1,TGCGCCAGCAGCTTCGAGACGGGGGATACCTACGAGCAGTACTTC,CASSFETGDTYEQYF
TRBJ1-1,.,.,TRBV9,TGTGCCAGCAGCGTGATGAATGAGCCGGGACTCCACACTGAAGCTTTCTTT,CASSVMNEPGLHTEAFF
TRBJ1-5,.,.,TRBV6-5,TGTGCCAGCAGTCCCAACCGGGGAACCAATCAGCCCCAGCATTTT,CASSPNRGTNQPQHF
TRBJ1-6,TRBD1,.,TRBV5-1,TGCGCCAGCAGCCCCGGGACAGGGAATTCACCCCTCCACTTT,CASSPGTGNSPLHF